This passage covers 19 T cell receptor beta chains from one sample sequenced in a study of Graves' ophthalmopathy and Graves' hyperthyroidism. Amplified TCR beta CDR3 regions were obtained using RNA transcripts as template. Amplification began with first-round RT-PCR using HTBI primers, then second-round multiplex PCR was performed. TCRdb redid the calling of the multiplex PCR reads with MiXCR, one entry per CDR3 protein. This table holds approximately 460,000 distinct CDR3 sequences, approximately 15% found once. What was sequenced was blood. The receptor source for this set is a woman in her twenties or thirties with Graves' ophthalmopathy.

This clonotype appeared many times. CDR3 nucleotide sequence: TGTGCCAGCAGCTTATCCTCAGGGAGGGGATCACCCCTCCACTTT. Amino acid sequence: CASSLSSGRGSPLHF. This chain connects TRBV6-5 to TRBJ1-6; D is perhaps TRBD1 (5 bases). CDR3 length equals 15 residues. Germline V gene sequence: CDR1 MNHEY, CDR2 SVGAGI. V was cut by 6 bases and J by 10 bases, with 19 bases left in between.

The CDR3 sequence: CASSYPQASSEQYF. CDR3 DNA sequence: TGTGCCAGCAGTTACCCGCAGGCTAGCAGCGAGCAGTACTTC. The rearrangement links TRBV6-2 or TRBV6-3 to TRBJ2-7; D may be TRBD2 (5 bases). CDR3 size: 14 residues. The germline V and J ends were trimmed by 2 bases and 6 bases, with 14 bases remaining between them. Germline V gene sequence: CDR1 MNHEY, CDR2 SVGEGT.

This clonotype appeared many times. The chain links TRBV6-1 to TRBJ1-1; D might be TRBD1 (6 bases). CDR3 length: 16 residues. Trimming pared 6 bases from V and 4 bases from J, leaving 21 bases between. CDR1 and CDR2 (germline): MNHNS, SASEGT. The CDR3 DNA is TGTGCCAGCAGCCCCGAGTTGGGAGGGGGGGCCACTGAAGCTTTCTTT. Encoded protein: CASSPELGGGATEAFF.

This clonotype was counted a few times. The V and J genes are TRBV7-2 and TRBJ2-2; the match to TRBD1 covers 9 bases. The CDR3 loop spans 15 amino acids. Germline-derived CDR1 and CDR2 are SGHTA and FQGNSA. Germline trimming cut 5 bases from V and 3 bases from J; bases unmatched to any gene: 4. CDR3 residues: CASSPRTGDTGELFF. The CDR3 nucleotides read TGTGCCAGCAGCCCTCGGACAGGGGACACCGGGGAGCTGTTTTTT.

This clonotype was seen ten or more times. The V gene is TRBV12-3 or TRBV12-4, the J gene TRBJ2-5; the D gene is possibly TRBD1 (6 bases). The CDR3 loop spans 12 amino acids. The V end lost 5 bases, the J end lost 6 bases, and 10 bases lay between the germline ends. CDR3 bases: TGTGCCAGCAGTACGGACAGTCAGACCCAGTACTTC. The encoded protein is CASSTDSQTQYF.

This clonotype has ten or more counts. The rearrangement uses TRBV15 and TRBJ1-2, with unresolved D. The germline gives CDR1 LNHNV, CDR2 YYDKDF (reference sequence). Trimming cost V 1 base and J 7 bases, with 13 bases left between them. The CDR3 consists of 14 residues. The CDR3 region has the DNA TGTGCCACCAGCAGAGGTAAAGCGCTGAGTGGCTACACCTTC. Protein sequence: CATSRGKALSGYTF.

The gene calls are TRBV6-5 and TRBJ2-7; D gene unclear. The V gene's germline CDR1 is MNHEY and CDR2 SVGAGI. The V end lost 4 bases, the J end lost 4 bases, and 14 bases lay between the germline ends. The CDR3 has 14 residues. Written as DNA, the CDR3 is TGTGCCAGCAGTTTTGGTCGGGCTGAATACGAGCAGTACTTC. Translation gives CASSFGRAEYEQYF.

This clonotype appeared many times. The chain carries TRBV16 and TRBJ1-2, with D possibly matching TRBD1 (6 bases). The germline CDR1 and CDR2 sequences are KGHSY and FQNENV. This CDR3 spans 14 amino acids. Trimming pared 8 bases from V and 2 bases from J, leaving 15 bases between. The CDR3 nucleotides read TGTGCCAGCGGCTGGACAGCGTACAACTATGGCTACACCTTC. Protein sequence: CASGWTAYNYGYTF.

There are many counts of this clonotype. The genes are TRBV29-1 and TRBJ2-1; 9 positions agree with TRBD1. The germline CDR1 and CDR2 sequences are SQVTM and ANQGSEA. This CDR3 has 13 residues. The trim removed 8 bases at V and 5 bases at J, leaving 7 bases unmatched. For the CDR3, the DNA is TGCAGCCTTGGGACAGGGTTAAACAATGAGCAGTTCTTC. Translated, it gives CSLGTGLNNEQFF.

This clonotype was recorded at least ten times. V is TRBV7-8 and J is TRBJ2-2; no reliable D call. Germline values: CDR1 SGHVS, CDR2 FQNEAQ. The CDR3 runs to 15 residues. V was trimmed by 2 bases and J by 4 bases, leaving 11 bases between them. The CDR3 region has the DNA TGTGCCAGCAGCTTATTGGCAGGTCTCACCGGGGAGCTGTTTTTT. Encoded protein: CASSLLAGLTGELFF.

This clonotype was seen more than once but under ten times. This chain's CDR3 is CSVAPAAGDSEQYF. The CDR3 DNA follows: TGCAGCGTTGCCCCGGCAGCCGGGGATTCCGAGCAGTACTTC. The rearrangement links TRBV29-1 to TRBJ2-7; TRBD2 is a possible D gene (5 bases). The V and J ends lost 4 bases and 6 bases respectively, with 19 bases between them. This CDR3 spans 14 amino acids. Germline values: CDR1 SQVTM, CDR2 ANQGSEA.

This clonotype was seen repeatedly, ten times or more. The chain links TRBV20-1 to TRBJ1-1, with D perhaps TRBD1 (6 bases). Germline assignment: CDR1 DFQATT and CDR2 SNEGSKA (reference sequence). The CDR3 has 13 amino acids. V was trimmed by 6 bases and J by 7 bases, leaving 18 bases between them. Here the CDR3 DNA reads TGCAGTGCCCAAGGGGGGAGCTTTTTTGAAGCTTTCTTT. Translated, it gives CSAQGGSFFEAFF.

In its sample, this clonotype was seen many times. The chain combines TRBV30 with TRBJ1-2; 10 bases map to TRBD1. This CDR3 has 14 residues. The V segment lost 2 bases and the J segment 8 bases; nucleotides outside the gene matches: 8. The germline V gene encodes CDR1 GTSNPN and CDR2 SVGIG (reference sequence). This CDR3 is CAWSRDRGSLGYTF. The CDR3 DNA follows: TGTGCCTGGAGTCGGGACAGGGGAAGTTTGGGCTACACCTTC.

This clonotype was counted ten times or more. This rearrangement joins TRBV5-5 to TRBJ1-1; D perhaps matches TRBD1 (6 bases). This CDR3 comprises 15 residues. Germline CDR1 SGHKS, CDR2 YYEKEE (reference sequence). V lost 4 bases to trimming and J lost 3 bases, with 16 bases between them. CDR3 residues: CASSLNFRGDTEAFF. The CDR3 DNA reads as TGTGCCAGCAGCCTGAATTTCAGGGGCGACACTGAAGCTTTCTTT.

This clonotype was recorded many times. V usage is TRBV6-2 or TRBV6-3 and J usage is TRBJ2-7, with D hard to call. The CDR3 loop spans 16 amino acids. V shed 2 bases and J shed 0 bases, with 14 bases lying between them. CDR1 is MNHEY, CDR2 SVGEGT, per germline. CDR3 nucleotides: TGTGCCAGCAGTTACGGGTCAACGGTGCTCTCCTACGAGCAGTACTTC. It is translated as CASSYGSTVLSYEQYF.

This clonotype was counted ten times or more. The chain is built from TRBV27 and TRBJ1-1; D gene unclear. Trimming removed 10 bases from V and 7 bases from J, with 13 bases in between. Per germline, CDR1 MNHEY and CDR2 SMNVEV (reference sequence). The CDR3 contains 11 residues. DNA of the CDR3: TGTGCCATCCCAACCTGTGGTGAAGCTTTCTTT. Its protein is CAIPTCGEAFF.

This clonotype came up many times. V usage is TRBV5-1 and J usage is TRBJ2-6, with D unresolved. Trimming removed 0 bases from V and 3 bases from J, with 7 bases in between. Germline lookup yields CDR1 SGHRS and CDR2 YFSETQ. The CDR3 is 15 residues long. CDR3 nucleotides: TGCGCCAGCAGCTTGGTAACGGGTGGGGCCAACGTCCTGACTTTC. Translation: CASSLVTGGANVLTF. Full variable domain (rest looked up from reference TRBV5-1 and TRBJ2-6): KAGVTQTPRYLIKTRGQQVTLSCSPISGHRSVSWYQQTPGQGLQFLFEYFSETQRNKGNFPGRFSGRQFSNSRSEMNVSTLELGDSALYLCASSLVTGGANVLTFGAGSRLTVL.

Concerning this clonotype: The conserved phenylalanine or tryptophan normally closing the CDR3 is absent here, so this likely arose from a read error. The chain recombines TRBV13 with TRBJ1-2; 7 positions agree with TRBD1. The CDR3 covers 15 residues. The V gene's germline CDR1 is PRHDT and CDR2 FYEKMQ (reference sequence). J was trimmed by 2 bases and V by 5 bases; bases with no gene match: 8. For the CDR3, the DNA is TGTGCCAGCAGCGGGCAAGGGGGCTTAAACTATGGCTACACCTAC. Translation gives CASSGQGGLNYGYTY.

This clonotype was counted between two and nine times. The rearrangement links TRBV9 to TRBJ1-2; 11 bases line up with TRBD1. CDR3 length: 17 amino acids. After removal of 5 bases from V and 1 base from J, the junction contained 10 bases not matched to a gene. From germline, CDR1 is SGDLS and CDR2 YYNGEE. CDR3 DNA sequence: TGTGCCAGCAGTCACCGGGACAGGGGGACTTTTAACTATGGCTACACCTTC. Its translation is CASSHRDRGTFNYGYTF. The full variable domain, in which reference TRBV9 and TRBJ1-2 provide the parts outside the CDR3, is DSGVTQTPKHLITATGQRVTLRCSPRSGDLSVYWYQQSLDQGLQFLIQYYNGEERAKGNILERFSAQQFPDLHSELNLSSLELGDSALYFCASSHRDRGTFNYGYTFGSGTRLTVV.